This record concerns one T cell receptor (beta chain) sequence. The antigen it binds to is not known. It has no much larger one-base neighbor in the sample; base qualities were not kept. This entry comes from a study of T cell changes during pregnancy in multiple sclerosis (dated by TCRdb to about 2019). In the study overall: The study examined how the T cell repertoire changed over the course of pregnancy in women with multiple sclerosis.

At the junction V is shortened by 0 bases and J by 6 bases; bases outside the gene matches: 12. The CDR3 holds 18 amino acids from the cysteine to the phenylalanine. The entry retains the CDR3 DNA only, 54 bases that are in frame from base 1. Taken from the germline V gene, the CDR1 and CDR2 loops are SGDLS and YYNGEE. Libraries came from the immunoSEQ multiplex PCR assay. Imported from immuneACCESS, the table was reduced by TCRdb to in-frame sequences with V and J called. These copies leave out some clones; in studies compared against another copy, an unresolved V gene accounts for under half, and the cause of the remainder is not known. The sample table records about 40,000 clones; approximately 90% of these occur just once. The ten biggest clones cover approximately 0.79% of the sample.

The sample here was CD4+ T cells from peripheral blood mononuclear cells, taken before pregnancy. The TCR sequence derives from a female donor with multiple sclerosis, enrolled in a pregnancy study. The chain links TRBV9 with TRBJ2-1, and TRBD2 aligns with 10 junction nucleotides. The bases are TGTGCCAGCAGCGTAGACCCTAGCGGGAGTGGGGTCACCAATGAGCAGTTCTTC. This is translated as CASSVDPSGSGVTNEQFF.